This T cell receptor beta chain is from a study of shared clonotypes between healthy human individuals. Looking at the study overall: CD4 naive cells filled three plates per donor, CD4 memory three, CD8 naive two and CD8 memory one. Broader study findings: Only blood samples were collected, and tissue repertoires likely differ. Between a handful of donors, naive CD4 clonotypes were shared at a level of about 5%.

Per the germline V gene, CDR1 is SGHRS and CDR2 is YFSETQ. This CDR3 region has 14 residues. V was cut by 2 bases and J by 5 bases, with 11 bases left in between. To note about this clone: Its antigen is unidentified. This same CDR3 is encoded by further DNA sequences in the sample.

Only in-frame clones appear in the TCRdb table, and some are missing; sequencing was by immunoSEQ multiplex PCR. This sample has about 380,000 clones, with approximately 96% found just once. V gene TRBV5-1 combines with J gene TRBJ2-1; D might be TRBD2 (6 bases). The TCR comes from a man aged 25 to 45 in good health. The sample consisted of memory CD8+ T cells sorted from blood. The subset: CD45RO+ cells pooled with CCR7-negative TemRA cells. The CDR3 loop reads CASSLGAGNNEQFF. The CDR3 DNA is TGCGCCAGCAGCTTAGGGGCGGGAAACAATGAGCAGTTCTTC.